This TCR beta chain was recovered during a study of T cells in Graves' hyperthyroidism and ophthalmopathy (dated by TCRdb to 2018 to 2020). About the full investigation: Peripheral blood samples were taken at the time of initial diagnosis, prior to any treatment. A discovery cohort of around 100 patients, approximately 44 with Graves' ophthalmopathy and over 55 with stable Graves' hyperthyroidism, was used to find distinguishing TCR V-J signatures. Whether ophthalmopathy could be predicted prospectively was tested in an independent validation cohort made up of roughly 19 hyperthyroidism patients plus 17 patients who later progressed to ophthalmopathy. The roughly 91 discovery patients were randomly divided into training and test sets at a 7:3 ratio. In addition, the study compared T-cell repertoires in thyroid tissue and in blood from six Graves' hyperthyroidism patients. After blood sampling, hyperthyroidism patients were treated with methimazole at a starting dose of 30 mg daily, and ophthalmopathy patients were treated with high-dose intravenous methylprednisolone. According to the paper, TCR Vbeta CDR3 sequencing was carried out on around 140 peripheral blood samples, which came from 40 to 45 ophthalmopathy, around 75 hyperthyroidism and some 17 progressor patients. Overall study results and their limits: Blood samples also contained most of the expanded thyroid clonotypes (frequency above 0.001), which suggests that blood repertoires may reflect thyroid immune responses. Sample size was not statistically predetermined, and investigators were not blinded to group allocation. A 13 V-J signature model separated ophthalmopathy from stable hyperthyroidism, with around 88% sensitivity and just under 84% specificity in cross-validation and 80%/75% in testing. During validation, the model predicted progression to ophthalmopathy a median of approximately 6 months ahead of onset, with 70.59% sensitivity and around 72% specificity.

This clonotype was recorded many times. What antigen it recognizes has not been identified. No per-base quality is available; no much larger clone lies one base away. In the ophthalmopathy patients, disease was moderately to severely active, with a Clinical Activity Score of 3 or more, a NOSPECS grade of 4 or more, and a duration of less than 3 months. The study excluded patients with uncontrolled infections, other autoimmune diseases, pregnancy or lactation. Diagnoses relied on clinical symptoms, serum thyroxine and TRAb, thyroid ultrasound and orbital computed tomography. PBMCs were isolated from about 9 ml of fresh peripheral blood by Ficoll-Paque density gradient centrifugation. Total RNA was extracted with Trizol reagent, and quality was checked on an Agilent 2100 Bioanalyzer. The TCR beta CDR3 regions were amplified from the RNA transcripts. For the first round of RT-PCR on the TCR CDR3, the HTBI primer set was used together with the Qiagen OneStep RT-PCR kit. A second multiplex PCR round built the libraries, followed by size selection and purification. Paired-end sequencing of the libraries was performed with 100 bp reads on an Illumina HiSeq2000. The published analysis was carried out like this. SOAPnuke was used to process the raw data, removing reads that contained adapters or uncalled bases, had a mean Phred below 15, or lacked an exact match to the constant primer or identifier. High-quality paired reads were merged using COPE v1.2.5, and each unique nucleotide sequence was defined as a clonotype. MiTCR v1.1 was used to align clonotypes to the IMGT TRBV, TRBD and TRBJ reference segments. Analysis was restricted to V-J combinations with a frequency above 0.0001, which covered 98% to 99.2% of repertoires. A TCS score was defined as the ratio of F50 (clonal expansion) to E x V (chaos), with BLOSUM62-based TCRdist applied between CDR3 peptides within each V-J. Welch's t-statistics and random forest reduced approximately 520 V-J features to 13, which were used in a naive Bayes classifier (R e1071). TCRdb trimmed public reads at Q25 via fastp, called clones via MiXCR and kept in-frame beta chains. Rows with a matching CDR3 protein are joined into one entry that keeps the most common DNA and genes. TCRdb, not the original authors, processed these V and J calls. Across this sample there are about 590,000 distinct CDR3 sequences, with 12% to 15% seen only once. The ten largest clones add up to roughly 7% of the sample.

CDR1 and CDR2, per the germline V gene, are SNHLY and FYNNEI. Inclusive of the bounding cysteine and phenylalanine, the CDR3 is 12 residues long. The only DNA kept is the CDR3, 36 bases in frame from the first base. V is cut by 10 bases and J by 3 bases, and the space between the germline ends is 13 bases. The V and J segments used are TRBV2 and TRBJ2-7; there is no confident call for the D gene. The origin of this receptor is a woman aged 18-30 years with Graves' ophthalmopathy. Sample: blood. The DNA is TGTGCCACCTCCCGACTGGGCTACGAGCAGTACTTC. Its coded protein is CATSRLGYEQYF.